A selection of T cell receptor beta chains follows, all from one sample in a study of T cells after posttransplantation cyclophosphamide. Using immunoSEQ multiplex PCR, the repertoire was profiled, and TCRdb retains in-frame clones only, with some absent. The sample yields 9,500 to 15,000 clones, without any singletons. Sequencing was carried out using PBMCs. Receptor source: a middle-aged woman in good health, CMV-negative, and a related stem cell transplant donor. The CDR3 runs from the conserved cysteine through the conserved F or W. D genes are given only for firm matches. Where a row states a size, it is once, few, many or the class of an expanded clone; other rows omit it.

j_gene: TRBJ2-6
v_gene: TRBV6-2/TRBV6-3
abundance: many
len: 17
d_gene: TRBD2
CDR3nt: TGTGCCAGCAGTCTAACGGGGGGGGCAAATGGGGCCAACGTCCTGACTTTC
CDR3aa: CASSLTGGANGANVLTF

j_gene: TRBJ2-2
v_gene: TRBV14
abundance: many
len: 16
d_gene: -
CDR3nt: TGTGCCAGCAGCCAAAACGGTGGGGGCGATTTCGGGGAGCTGTTTTTT
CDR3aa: CASSQNGGGDFGELFF

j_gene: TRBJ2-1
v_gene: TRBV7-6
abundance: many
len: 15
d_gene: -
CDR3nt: TGTGCCAGCAGCTTAGATGGCAACTCCTACAATGAGCAGTTCTTC
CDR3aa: CASSLDGNSYNEQFF

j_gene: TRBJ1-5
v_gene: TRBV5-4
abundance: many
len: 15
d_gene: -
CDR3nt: TGTGCCAGCAGCTCTGCAGGGTCACCGAATCAGCCCCAGCATTTT
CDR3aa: CASSSAGSPNQPQHF

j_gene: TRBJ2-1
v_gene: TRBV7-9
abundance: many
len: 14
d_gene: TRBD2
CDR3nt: TGTGCCAGCAGCTTGGCGGGAGGTGGCAATGAGCAGTTCTTC
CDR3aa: CASSLAGGGNEQFF

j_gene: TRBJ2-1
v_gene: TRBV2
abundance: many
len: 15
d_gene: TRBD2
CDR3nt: TGTGCCAGCAGCTCACTAGCGGGAAACTACAATGAGCAGTTCTTC
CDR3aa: CASSSLAGNYNEQFF

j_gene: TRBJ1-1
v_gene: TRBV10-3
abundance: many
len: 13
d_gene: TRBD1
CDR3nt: TGTGCCAACGACAGGGGGCGCGACACTGAAGCTTTCTTT
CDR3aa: CANDRGRDTEAFF

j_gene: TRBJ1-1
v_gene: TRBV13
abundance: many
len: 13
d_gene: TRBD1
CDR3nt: TGTGCCAGCAGTTTTAGGGACAGGAACGAAGCTTTCTTT
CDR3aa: CASSFRDRNEAFF

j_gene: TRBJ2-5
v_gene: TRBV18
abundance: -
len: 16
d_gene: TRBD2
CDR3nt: TGTGCCAGCTCACCAACGTCGGGAGGACTTTTGGAGACCCAGTACTTC
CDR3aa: CASSPTSGGLLETQYF

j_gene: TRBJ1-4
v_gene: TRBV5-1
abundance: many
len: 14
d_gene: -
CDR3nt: TGCGCCAGCAGCTCGGGACAAAATAATGAAAAACTGTTTTTT
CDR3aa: CASSSGQNNEKLFF

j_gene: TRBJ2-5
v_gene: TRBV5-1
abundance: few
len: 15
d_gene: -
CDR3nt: TGCGCCAGCAGCTTCCAGTCAGTAGGGTCCGAGACCCAGTACTTC
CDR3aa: CASSFQSVGSETQYF

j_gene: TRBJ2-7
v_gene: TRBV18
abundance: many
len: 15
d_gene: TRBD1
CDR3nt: TGTGCCAGCTCACCTTGGGGGACAGGGCTCCACGAGCAGTACTTC
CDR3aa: CASSPWGTGLHEQYF

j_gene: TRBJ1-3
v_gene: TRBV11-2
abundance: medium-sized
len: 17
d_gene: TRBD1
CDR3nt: TGTGCCAGCAGCTCAATTAACAGGGGGATCTCTGGAAACACCATATATTTT
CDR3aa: CASSSINRGISGNTIYF

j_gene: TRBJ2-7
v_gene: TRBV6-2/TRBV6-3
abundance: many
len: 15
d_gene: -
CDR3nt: TGTGCCAGCAACCGAAACCCGGGTTTTGGCTACGAGCAGTACTTC
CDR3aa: CASNRNPGFGYEQYF

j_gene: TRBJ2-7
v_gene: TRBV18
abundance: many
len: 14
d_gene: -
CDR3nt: TGTGCCAGCTCCCCAGGTAGGGGTTCCTACGAGCAGTACTTC
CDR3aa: CASSPGRGSYEQYF

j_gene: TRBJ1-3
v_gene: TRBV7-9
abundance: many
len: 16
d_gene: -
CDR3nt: TGTGCCAGCAGCTTGGGGGACACCTACTCTGGAAACACCATATATTTT
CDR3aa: CASSLGDTYSGNTIYF

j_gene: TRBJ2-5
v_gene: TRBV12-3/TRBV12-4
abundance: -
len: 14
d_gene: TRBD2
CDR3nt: TGTGCCAGCAGCCCGGGACTAGGGCAAGAGACCCAGTACTTC
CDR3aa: CASSPGLGQETQYF

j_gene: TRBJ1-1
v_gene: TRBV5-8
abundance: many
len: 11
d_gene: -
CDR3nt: TGTGCCAGCAGCTCCCACAGGAAGGGTTTCTTT
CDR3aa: CASSSHRKGFF

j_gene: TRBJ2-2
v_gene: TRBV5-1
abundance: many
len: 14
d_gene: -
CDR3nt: TGCGCCAGCACCGACAGAGCGAACACCGGGGAGCTGTTTTTT
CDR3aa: CASTDRANTGELFF

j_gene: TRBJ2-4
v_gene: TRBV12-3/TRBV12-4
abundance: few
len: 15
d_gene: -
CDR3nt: TGTGCCAGCAGTATGAACAGGGTACCCAAAAACATTCAGTACTTC
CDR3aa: CASSMNRVPKNIQYF

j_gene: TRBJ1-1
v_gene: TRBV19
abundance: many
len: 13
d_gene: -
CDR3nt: TGTGCCAGTATGGGGCGGCAAAACACTGAAGCTTTCTTT
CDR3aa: CASMGRQNTEAFF

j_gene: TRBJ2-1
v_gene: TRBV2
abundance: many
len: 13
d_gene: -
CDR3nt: TGTGCCAGCAGACGACTCACCTACAATGAGCAGTTCTTC
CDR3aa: CASRRLTYNEQFF